This record concerns one T cell receptor beta chain sequence. Its antigen target is currently unknown. No base quality information exists; no much larger clone differs at one position. Via the germline V gene (reference sequence), CDR1 is MNHNY and CDR2 SVGAGI. V drops 0 bases and J drops 1 base, leaving 7 bases in between. The CDR3 has 16 amino acids, counting the end cysteine and phenylalanine. The entry retains the CDR3 DNA only, 48 bases that are in frame from base 1. TCRbeta libraries were sequenced on an Illumina MiSeq, averaging about 40,773 productive templates per sample. The immunoSEQ assay, which uses multiplex PCR amplification, was used to generate TCRbeta CDR3 libraries. For the original study's pipeline: Repertoire diversity was calculated as previously defined, with values near 0 taken to indicate extremely monoclonal samples. TCRdb's version of the immuneACCESS table is confined to in-frame rearrangements and falls short of the full clone set. An unresolved V gene accounts for under half of the shortfall where checked; the remainder is of unknown origin. V, J and clone size are taken as reported in that table, and D and trimming were inferred from the DNA itself. The sample table lists about 19,000 clones, over 80% of them with a count of one. The ten most abundant clones make up about 45% of the sample.

These data come from a study of STAT3 mutations in large granular lymphocyte leukemia (dated by TCRdb to 2018 to 2020). With regard to the full study: In roughly half of the longitudinally sequenced T-LGLL patients, canonical activating STAT3 mutations were detected. One or more immunosuppressive therapy regimens were given to more than half of T-LGLL patients, and hematologic response was seen in about 42% of the treated patients. Serial deep sequencing of TCRbeta CDR3 and STAT3 was performed in patients with T-cell large granular lymphocyte leukemia to reconstruct clonal hierarchy and dynamics. From an initial cohort of around 200 LGL patients, under 20 representative T-LGLL cases were picked for longitudinal TCRbeta and STAT3 sequencing. As controls within the study, a couple of patients with natural killer LGL leukemia were also sequenced longitudinally. Patients were sequenced at under 5 time points on average, with the number of samplings per patient ranging from 2 to 8.

DNA was extracted from blood mononuclear cells, with the same DNA used for both TCR and STAT3 sequencing. Paper-wide results and their limitations: The linking of therapy response to changes in TCR clonal burden was complicated by variable intervals between samplings and differing treatment regimens. Several patients had a dominant TCR clone burden greater than the STAT3 mutant burden, which suggests that the STAT3 mutation arose secondarily within a clone that had already expanded. Because no samples were available when a clone first appeared, clonal expansion had to be inferred from samplings taken at other points. TCR clonotype switching after therapy was seen in about 35% of the 18 patients, with all newly emerging clones being STAT3 wild type. Persisting codominant clonotypes in some patients meant a small but highly pathogenic clone may have been missed. All T-LGLL patients had at least one immunodominant TCRbeta clonotype, and roughly half had multiple immunodominant subclonotypes.

Material: peripheral blood mononuclear cells. The rearrangement joined TRBV6-6 to TRBJ2-6; a tentative D match to TRBD1 spans 5 bases. This sequence was found in a man between 60 and 75 years old with T-cell large granular lymphocyte leukemia. Some clones in this sample may be carry-over from other donors' samples. The age is the age at diagnosis. The nucleotide sequence reads TGTGCCAGCAGTTACTCCCAGGGTTCTGGGGCCAACGTCCTGACTTTC. Its protein is CASSYSQGSGANVLTF.